The TCR beta chain under discussion was sequenced for a study of T cell repertoires in cytomegalovirus infection. Study overall: In public TCR beta signatures, there were indications of both CMV infection and matching HLA type. Overall study results and limits: The response measured ex vivo was dominated by TCR beta clonotypes (HLA-C-restricted and CMV-specific). Carriers of CMV and the relevant HLA type were discriminated by public TCR beta frequency.

TCRdb recomputed calls from the reads with MiXCR, one row per CDR3 protein. The sample shows about 600,000 distinct CDR3 sequences, roughly 24% of them seen only once. Points on this clonotype: Its cognate antigen is unknown.

Per the germline V gene, CDR1 is SGDLS and CDR2 is YYNGEE. Trimming removed 0 bases from V and 2 bases from J, with 11 bases in between. The length of the CDR3 is 15 residues. The sequence was obtained from a human donor in good health (CMV status not recorded). Some clones in this sample may be carry-over from other donors' samples. The specimen was CD8+ T cells from PBMCs. The chain links TRBV9 to TRBJ1-2, with D possibly matching TRBD1 (6 bases). The CDR3 sequence: CASSVGSGANYGYTF. The CDR3 coding sequence is TGTGCCAGCAGCGTAGGATCGGGGGCAAACTATGGCTACACCTTC.